The rows below give T cell receptor beta chains drawn from one sample of a study of blood T cell repertoires in COVID-19. Measured with immunoSEQ multiplex PCR; TCRdb has only the in-frame clones, and not every one. The sample shows under 200,000 clones, around 80% of them seen only once. The sequencing sample was made of PBMCs or T cells enriched from blood (not recorded which). Receptors originate from a woman aged 55-75 years who had recovered from COVID-19. Each CDR3 is given with its conserved first and last residue. A D gene is named only where the DNA matches it firmly. Rows may omit the clone size; those that give it use once, few, many or a size class.

d_gene	abundance	v_gene	j_gene	CDR3nt	CDR3aa
-	-	TRBV29-1	TRBJ1-3	TGCAGCGTTATACAGGCCTCTGGAAACACCATATATTTT	CSVIQASGNTIYF
-	once	TRBV5-8	TRBJ2-2	TGTGCCAGCAGCTTGGCAGGCTTGAACACCGGGGAGCTGTTTTTT	CASSLAGLNTGELFF
-	-	TRBV2	TRBJ1-1	TGTGCCAGCAGTGAAGTCTCAATTGTGGGGCCCAACACTGAAGCTTTCTTT	CASSEVSIVGPNTEAFF
TRBD1	-	TRBV5-1	TRBJ2-2	TGCGCCACCCCCGCGGGACAGGGGACCAAAAGCACCGGGGAGCTGTTTTTT	CATPAGQGTKSTGELFF
TRBD2	-	TRBV9	TRBJ2-5	TGTGCCAGCAGCGGGAGCGGGAGAAAGGAAGAGACCCAGTACTTC	CASSGSGRKEETQYF
-	-	TRBV19	TRBJ1-5	TGTGCCAGTAGTGAACAGGGTTTTCTAGATCAGCCCCAGCATTTT	CASSEQGFLDQPQHF
-	-	TRBV5-1	TRBJ2-3	TGCGCCAGCTCCGGGACAATCTCAGATACGCAGTATTTT	CASSGTISDTQYF
TRBD2	-	TRBV2	TRBJ2-1	TGTGCCAGCACTCTCTTTAGCGGGAGGGGCAATGAGCAGTTCTTC	CASTLFSGRGNEQFF
TRBD2	-	TRBV29-1	TRBJ2-1	TGCAGCGACCTTAGCGGGAGGCCCTACAATGAGCAGTTCTTC	CSDLSGRPYNEQFF
TRBD2	-	TRBV7-6	TRBJ2-3	TGTGCCAGCAGCCGAGCTCCGGGACTAGCGGAGTACACAGATACGCAGTATTTT	CASSRAPGLAEYTDTQYF
TRBD2	-	TRBV11-3	TRBJ2-3	TGTGCCAGCAGCTCATCCGGGACTAGCGGGGGGGCCACAGATACGCAGTATTTT	CASSSSGTSGGATDTQYF
TRBD1	-	TRBV12-5	TRBJ1-3	TGTGCTAGTGGTGATACAGGGGCTGGAAACACCATATATTTT	CASGDTGAGNTIYF
TRBD1	-	TRBV27	TRBJ1-4	TGTGCCAGCAGCCCCGGGACAGGGGCTAATGAAAAACTGTTTTTT	CASSPGTGANEKLFF
-	-	TRBV5-1	TRBJ2-3	TGCGCCAGCAGTTTGGACAGGGAGGGAGATACGCAGTATTTT	CASSLDREGDTQYF
TRBD1	few	TRBV5-1	TRBJ2-5	TGCGCCAGCAGCTTGGAGGGACAGGGGGCGTTTGAGACCCAGTACTTC	CASSLEGQGAFETQYF
-	once	TRBV6-5	TRBJ2-7	TGTGCCAGCAGTTACGGAATCTTCGGGTACGAGCAGTACTTC	CASSYGIFGYEQYF
TRBD2	-	TRBV3-1/TRBV3-2	TRBJ2-2	TGTGCCACCAGACGACGGGAGGGAGTCGGGGAGCTGTTTTTT	CATRRREGVGELFF
TRBD2	-	TRBV7-2	TRBJ2-5	TGTGCCAGCAGCTGGTATGGCGGGGGGGCCGATGAGACCCAGTACTTC	CASSWYGGGADETQYF
-	-	TRBV5-1	TRBJ2-3	TGCGCCAGCAGGTTCGACGGACTCAGCGTAGATACGCAGTATTTT	CASRFDGLSVDTQYF
-	-	TRBV5-4	TRBJ1-4	TGTGCCAGCAGCTTGACGGCAACTAATGAAAAACTGTTTTTT	CASSLTATNEKLFF
TRBD2	-	TRBV13	TRBJ2-2	TGTGCCAGCAGCGGGACTAGCGGCGTCGACACCGGGGAGCTGTTTTTT	CASSGTSGVDTGELFF
TRBD1	-	TRBV27	TRBJ1-5	TGTGCCAGCAGTACGGGACAGGGGAATCAGCCCCAGCATTTT	CASSTGQGNQPQHF
-	-	TRBV11-3	TRBJ2-1	TGTGCCAGCAGCCCGGGTGATGGGGGGGCTGTTAGTGAGCAGTTCTTC	CASSPGDGGAVSEQFF
TRBD2	-	TRBV5-1	TRBJ2-3	TGCGCCAGCAGCTTATCCGGGACTAGCGGGAGGGCCTTCACAGATACGCAGTATTTT	CASSLSGTSGRAFTDTQYF
TRBD1	-	TRBV29-1	TRBJ1-4	TGCAGCGTTGTTGGGACAGGGACTGAAAAACTGTTTTTT	CSVVGTGTEKLFF
TRBD2	-	TRBV6-5	TRBJ2-1	TGTGCCAGCAGTCCTACTCGGGGGGGCTACAATGAGCAGTTCTTC	CASSPTRGGYNEQFF
TRBD1	-	TRBV6-1	TRBJ1-6	TGTGCCAGCAGTGAAGTAGGGACAGCGGGCGGTTCACCCCTCCACTTT	CASSEVGTAGGSPLHF
TRBD2	-	TRBV5-1	TRBJ2-7	TGCGCCAGCAGCACGACGGCAGCGGGGGTCGGTGGCGAGCAGTACTTC	CASSTTAAGVGGEQYF
TRBD2	-	TRBV27	TRBJ2-3	TGTGCCAGCAGTTTTTCGTCGGGAGGGAGAACAGATACGCAGTATTTT	CASSFSSGGRTDTQYF
TRBD1	-	TRBV7-7	TRBJ2-5	TGTGCTAGCAGCCCCACGACAGGGACCAGGGAGACCCAGTACTTC	CASSPTTGTRETQYF
-	-	TRBV7-3	TRBJ1-3	TGTGCCAGCAGTACAGGGAGTGGAAACACCATATATTTT	CASSTGSGNTIYF